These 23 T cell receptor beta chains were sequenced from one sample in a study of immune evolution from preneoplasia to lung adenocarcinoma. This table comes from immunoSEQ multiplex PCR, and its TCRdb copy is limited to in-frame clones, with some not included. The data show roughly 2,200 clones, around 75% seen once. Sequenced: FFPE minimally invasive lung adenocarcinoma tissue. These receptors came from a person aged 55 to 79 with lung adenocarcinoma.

Here the CDR3 DNA reads TGTGCCAGCAGGACGGATAAACAGGGGGCGAGGGAGCAGTACTTC. It codes for CASRTDKQGAREQYF. The chain carries TRBV6-1 and TRBJ2-7; 9 bases line up with TRBD1. CDR3 length: 15 amino acids. V shed 6 bases and J 7 bases; nucleotides not matched to a gene: 13. Germline CDR1 reads MNHNS; CDR2 reads SASEGT.

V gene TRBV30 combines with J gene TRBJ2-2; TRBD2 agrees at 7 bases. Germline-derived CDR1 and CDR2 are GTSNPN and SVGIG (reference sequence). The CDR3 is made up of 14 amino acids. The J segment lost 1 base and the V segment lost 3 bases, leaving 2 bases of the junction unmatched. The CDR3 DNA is TGTGCCTGGAGGGGGGGGGTGAACACCGGGGAGCTGTTTTTT. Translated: CAWRGGVNTGELFF.

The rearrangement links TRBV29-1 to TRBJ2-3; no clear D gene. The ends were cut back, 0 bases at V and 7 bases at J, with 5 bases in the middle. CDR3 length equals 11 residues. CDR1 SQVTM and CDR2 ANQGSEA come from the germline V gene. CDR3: CSVEDRYTQYF. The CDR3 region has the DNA TGCAGCGTTGAAGACAGATATACGCAGTATTTT.

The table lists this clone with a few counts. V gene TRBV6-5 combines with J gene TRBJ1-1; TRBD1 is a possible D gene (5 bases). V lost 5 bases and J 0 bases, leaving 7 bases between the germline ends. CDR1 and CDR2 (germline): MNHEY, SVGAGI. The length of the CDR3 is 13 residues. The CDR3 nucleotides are TGTGCCAGCAGTAGGGACGTGAACACTGAAGCTTTCTTT. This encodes CASSRDVNTEAFF.

Here the CDR3 reads CASSVSGRTYNEQFF. Here the CDR3 DNA reads TGTGCCAGCAGCGTCTCGGGACGGACCTACAATGAGCAGTTCTTC. The V and J genes are TRBV9 and TRBJ2-1; either TRBD1 or TRBD2 may fit D (5 bases each). From germline, CDR1 is SGDLS and CDR2 YYNGEE. Trimming removed 2 bases at V and 2 bases at J, with 11 bases between. The CDR3 runs 15 residues.

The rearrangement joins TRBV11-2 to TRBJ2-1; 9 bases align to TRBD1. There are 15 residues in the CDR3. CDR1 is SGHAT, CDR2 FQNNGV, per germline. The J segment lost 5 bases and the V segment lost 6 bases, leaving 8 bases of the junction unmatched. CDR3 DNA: TGTGCCAGCAGAGGTGACAGGGGGGCAAACAATGAGCAGTTCTTC. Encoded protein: CASRGDRGANNEQFF. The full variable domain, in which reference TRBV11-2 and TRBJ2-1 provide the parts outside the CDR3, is EAGVAQSPRYKIIEKRQSVAFWCNPISGHATLYWYQQILGQGPKLLIQFQNNGVVDDSQLPKDRFSAERLKGVDSTLKIQPAKLEDSAVYLCASRGDRGANNEQFFGPGTRLTVL.

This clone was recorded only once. DNA of the CDR3: TGTGCCAGCAGTTTTAGGACAGTTAGCAATCAGCCCCAGCATTTT. Encoded protein: CASSFRTVSNQPQHF. The V call is TRBV28, the J call TRBJ1-5; TRBD1 is a possible D gene (6 bases). Trimming took 3 bases from V and 0 from J, leaving 9 bases between them. Germline V gene sequence: CDR1 MDHEN, CDR2 SYDVKM. The CDR3 extends over 15 amino acids.

The CDR3 loop reads CASDSAKPVGQETQYF. The CDR3 coding sequence is TGTGCCAGCGACTCCGCGAAGCCCGTGGGACAAGAGACCCAGTACTTC. V and J are TRBV2 and TRBJ2-5; the D is unclear. Germline-derived CDR1 and CDR2 are SNHLY and FYNNEI. This CDR3 is built from 16 residues. Trimming removed 8 bases at V and 2 bases at J, with 21 bases between.

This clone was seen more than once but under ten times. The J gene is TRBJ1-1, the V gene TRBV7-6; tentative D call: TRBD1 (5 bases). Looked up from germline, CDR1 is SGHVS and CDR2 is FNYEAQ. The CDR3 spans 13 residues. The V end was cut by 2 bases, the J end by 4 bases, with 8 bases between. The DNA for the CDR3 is TGTGCCAGCAGCTTACTGAGGGGCACTGAAGCTTTCTTT. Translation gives CASSLLRGTEAFF.

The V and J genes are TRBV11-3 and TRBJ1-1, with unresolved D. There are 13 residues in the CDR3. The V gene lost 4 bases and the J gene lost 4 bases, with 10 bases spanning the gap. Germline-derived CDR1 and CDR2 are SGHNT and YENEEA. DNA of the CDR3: TGTGCCAGCAGCTCGGACTCAATCACTGAAGCTTTCTTT. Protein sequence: CASSSDSITEAFF. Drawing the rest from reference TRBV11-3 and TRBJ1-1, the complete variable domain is EAGVVQSPRYKIIEKKQPVAFWCNPISGHNTLYWYLQNLGQGPELLIRYENEEAVDDSQLPKDRFSAERLKGVDSTLKIQPAELGDSAVYLCASSSDSITEAFFGQGTRLTVV.

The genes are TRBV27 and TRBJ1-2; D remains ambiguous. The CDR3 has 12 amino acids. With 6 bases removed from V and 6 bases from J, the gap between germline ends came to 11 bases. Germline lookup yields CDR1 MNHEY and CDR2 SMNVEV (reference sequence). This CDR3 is CASRTTSDGYTF. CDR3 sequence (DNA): TGTGCCAGCAGGACGACGTCGGATGGCTACACCTTC.

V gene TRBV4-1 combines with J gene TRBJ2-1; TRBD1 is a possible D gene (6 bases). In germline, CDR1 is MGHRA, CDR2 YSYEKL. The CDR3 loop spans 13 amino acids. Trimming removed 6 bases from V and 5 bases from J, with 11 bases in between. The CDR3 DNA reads TGCGCCAGCAGTTACGAGGGGGACAATGAGCAGTTCTTC. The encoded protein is CASSYEGDNEQFF.

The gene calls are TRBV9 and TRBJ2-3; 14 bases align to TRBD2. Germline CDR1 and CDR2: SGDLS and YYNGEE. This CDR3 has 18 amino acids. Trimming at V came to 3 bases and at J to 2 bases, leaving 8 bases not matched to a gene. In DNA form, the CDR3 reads TGTGCCAGCAGCGGAGGACTAGCGGGGGGCCTCCTCACAGATACGCAGTATTTT. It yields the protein CASSGGLAGGLLTDTQYF.

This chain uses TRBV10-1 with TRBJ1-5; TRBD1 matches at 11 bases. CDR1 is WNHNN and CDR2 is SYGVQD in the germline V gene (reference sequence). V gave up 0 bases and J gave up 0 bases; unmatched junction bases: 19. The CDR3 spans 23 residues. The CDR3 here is CASSESIGPLGTGGKGSNQPQHF. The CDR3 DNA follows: TGCGCCAGCAGTGAGTCTATCGGACCCCTGGGGACAGGGGGAAAGGGTAGCAATCAGCCCCAGCATTTT.

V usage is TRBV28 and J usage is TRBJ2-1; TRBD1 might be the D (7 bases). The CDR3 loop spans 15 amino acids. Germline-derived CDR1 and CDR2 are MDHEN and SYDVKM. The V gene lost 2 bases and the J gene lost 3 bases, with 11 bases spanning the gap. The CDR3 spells CASSLQQGGYNEQFF. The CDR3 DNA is TGTGCCAGCAGTTTACAGCAGGGGGGCTACAATGAGCAGTTCTTC.

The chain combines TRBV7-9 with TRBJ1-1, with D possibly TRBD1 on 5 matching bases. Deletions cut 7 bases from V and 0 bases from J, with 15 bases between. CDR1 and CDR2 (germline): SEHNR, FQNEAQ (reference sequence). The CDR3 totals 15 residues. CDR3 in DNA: TGTGCCAGCACCGGGGCGGCAGCTATGAACACTGAAGCTTTCTTT. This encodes CASTGAAAMNTEAFF.

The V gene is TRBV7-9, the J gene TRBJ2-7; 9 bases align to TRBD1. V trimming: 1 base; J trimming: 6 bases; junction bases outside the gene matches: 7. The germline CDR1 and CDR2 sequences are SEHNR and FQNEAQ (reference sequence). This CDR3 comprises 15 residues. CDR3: CASSLGGQGLSEQYF. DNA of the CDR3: TGTGCCAGCAGCTTAGGGGGACAGGGTTTGAGCGAGCAGTACTTC.

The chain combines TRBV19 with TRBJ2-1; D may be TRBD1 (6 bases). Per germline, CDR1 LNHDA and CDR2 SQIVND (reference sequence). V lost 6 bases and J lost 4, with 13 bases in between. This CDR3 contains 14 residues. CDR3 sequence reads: CASRQGSGYNEQFF. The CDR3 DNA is TGTGCCAGTAGACAGGGATCGGGGTACAATGAGCAGTTCTTC.

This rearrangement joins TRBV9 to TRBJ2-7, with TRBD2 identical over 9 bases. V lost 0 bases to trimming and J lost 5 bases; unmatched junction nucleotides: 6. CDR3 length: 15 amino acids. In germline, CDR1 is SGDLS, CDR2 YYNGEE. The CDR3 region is CASSVVASGVHEQYF. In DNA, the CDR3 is TGTGCCAGCAGCGTAGTGGCTAGCGGGGTCCACGAGCAGTACTTC.

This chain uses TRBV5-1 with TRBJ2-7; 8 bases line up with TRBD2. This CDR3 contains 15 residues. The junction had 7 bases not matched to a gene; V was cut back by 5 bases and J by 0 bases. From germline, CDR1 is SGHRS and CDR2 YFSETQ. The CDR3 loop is CASRSTSGSSYEQYF. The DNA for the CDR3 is TGCGCCAGCAGATCCACTAGCGGCAGCTCCTACGAGCAGTACTTC.

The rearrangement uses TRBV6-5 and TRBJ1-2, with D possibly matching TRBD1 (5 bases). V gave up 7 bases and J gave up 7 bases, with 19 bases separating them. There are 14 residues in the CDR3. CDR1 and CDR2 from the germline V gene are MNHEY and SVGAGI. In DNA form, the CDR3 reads TGTGCCAGCATCCCGGGGTCGGGTAGGGGTGGCTACACCTTC. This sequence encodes CASIPGSGRGGYTF.

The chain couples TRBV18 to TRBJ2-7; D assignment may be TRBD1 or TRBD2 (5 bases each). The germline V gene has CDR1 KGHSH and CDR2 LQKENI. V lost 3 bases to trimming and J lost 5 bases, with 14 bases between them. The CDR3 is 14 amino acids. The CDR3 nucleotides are TGTGCCAGCTCACCTACAACCGGGACGAACGAGCAGTACTTC. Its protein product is CASSPTTGTNEQYF.

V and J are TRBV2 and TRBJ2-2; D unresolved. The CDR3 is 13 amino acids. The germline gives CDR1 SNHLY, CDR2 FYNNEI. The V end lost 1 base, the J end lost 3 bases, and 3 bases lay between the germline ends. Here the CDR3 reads CASSEEYTGELFF. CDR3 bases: TGTGCCAGCAGTGAAGAATACACCGGGGAGCTGTTTTTT.